This TCR beta chain was identified in a study of early T cells in non-severe SARS-CoV-2 infection. With V trimmed by 7 bases and J by 7 bases, 11 bases remained unmatched. CDR3 size: 16 residues. Germline assignment: CDR1 MDHEN and CDR2 SYDVKM. This clonotype was observed at least ten times. TCRdb called the 5' RACE reads again in MiXCR, with one record for every CDR3 protein. The sample has 55,000 to 75,000 distinct CDR3 sequences; 12% are singletons. This TCR came from an adult who was a healthcare worker with PCR-confirmed SARS-CoV-2 infection or an uninfected control (not recorded which). The rearrangement uses TRBV28 and TRBJ2-1; 12 nucleotides line up with TRBD2. Sequencing was done on a sample of whole blood. CDR3 sequence (DNA): TGTGCCAGCAAAATTCCGGGACTAGCGGGCCTAAATGAGCAGTTCTTC. Amino acid sequence: CASKIPGLAGLNEQFF. Full variable domain (remainder filled in from reference TRBV28 and TRBJ2-1): DVKVTQSSRYLVKRTGEKVFLECVQDMDHENMFWYRQDPGLGLRLIYFSYDVKMKEKGDIPEGYSVSREKKERFSLILESASTNQTSMYLCASKIPGLAGLNEQFFGPGTRLTVL.